This paragraph reports one T cell receptor (beta chain). Produced via immunoSEQ multiplex PCR; TCRdb's table is partial and in-frame only. The table shows some 5,100 clones, with roughly two thirds occurring only once. With 7 bases clipped from V and 3 bases from J, the junction kept 5 bases outside the gene matches. Germline V gene lookup returns CDR1 MNHGY and CDR2 SAAAGT. CDR3 length: 13 amino acids. The data were obtained in a study of preoperative IRX-2 immunotherapy in early breast cancer. The treatment: preoperative locoregional IRX-2 cytokine immunotherapy. This phase Ib study tested locoregional IRX-2 cytokine immunotherapy given before surgery.

This TCR was recovered from a human donor with breast cancer. This specimen consisted of tumor tissue, obtained before IRX-2 immunotherapy. The chain recombines TRBV6-8 with TRBJ2-7; 8 bases align to TRBD1. This CDR3 is CASIAGGNYEQYF. DNA for the CDR3: TGTGCCAGCATCGCAGGGGGCAACTACGAGCAGTACTTC.